This T cell receptor beta chain was recovered during a study of cytomegalovirus exposure and HLA in healthy donors. The overall study: Researchers found that less than 90% of fewer than 450 genotyped donors fell within the Caucasian-associated ancestry cluster.

Nominally healthy donors provided the samples, though records likely missed some immune exposures. Study-level findings and limits: Roughly uniform depth of sequencing across donors was assumed in presence/absence analyses.

PCR primers comprised 60 Vbeta and 13 Jbeta primers. Method: immunoSEQ multiplex PCR; TCRdb's copy keeps in-frame clones and lacks some. The data show under 150,000 clones, with over 8% seen just once and approximately 2% held by the top ten. A note on this clone: Its target is unknown.

The sample comprised PBMCs. This clonotype was obtained from a male donor in good health and CMV-seronegative.

CDR3 protein: CASTLVITAGEQFF. The CDR3 DNA reads as TGTGCCAGCACTTTGGTGATCACGGCGGGTGAGCAGTTCTTC. The V call is TRBV28, the J call TRBJ2-1; possible D gene TRBD2, 5 bases. With 7 bases removed from V and 9 bases from J, the gap between germline ends came to 19 bases. CDR1 and CDR2 (germline): MDHEN, SYDVKM. The CDR3 spans 14 residues.